These 32 T cell receptor beta chains originate from one sample sequenced in a study of Ad26.COV2.S vaccination and SARS-CoV-2 variants. The treatment was: about 20 received Ad26.COV2.S at low or high dose, single or two shots; about 5 received placebo; per-sample allocation not given. At day 63 after the first vaccine or placebo injection, samples were drawn. The method was immunoSEQ multiplex PCR; TCRdb's version includes in-frame clones alone and lacks a portion of them. Of nearly 400,000 clones in the sample, about 89% were seen once. The sample here was peripheral blood, taken in a trial of Ad26.COV2.S vaccine versus placebo. These receptors originate from a person aged 18 to 65 who received the Ad26.COV2.S COVID-19 vaccine or a placebo.

The chain couples TRBV5-5 to TRBJ2-1; 14 bases line up with TRBD2. The junction had 8 bases not matched to a gene; V was cut back by 0 bases and J by 9 bases. The CDR3 sequence is 17 residues long. Germline CDR1 reads SGHKS; CDR2 reads YYEKEE (reference sequence). The CDR3 bases are TGTGCCAGCAGCTTGGCCGCGGGACTAGCGGGAGTCAGTGAGCAGTTCTTC. It translates to CASSLAAGLAGVSEQFF.

The chain is built from TRBV10-3 and TRBJ2-7; maybe TRBD1 (6 bases). Germline V gene sequence: CDR1 ENHRY, CDR2 SYGVKD. Trimming pared 4 bases from V and 3 bases from J, leaving 13 bases between. This CDR3 is built from 14 residues. This CDR3 reads CAISGAGVVYEQYF. The CDR3 DNA is TGTGCCATCAGTGGAGCAGGGGTTGTCTACGAGCAGTACTTC.

V usage is TRBV27 and J usage is TRBJ2-4, with D possibly TRBD2 on 6 matching bases. Trimming pared 6 bases from V and 0 bases from J, leaving 12 bases between. Per germline, CDR1 MNHEY and CDR2 SMNVEV (reference sequence). This CDR3 has 15 residues. The CDR3 DNA is TGTGCCAGCAGGGCACTAGCAGTAGCCAAAAACATTCAGTACTTC. This translates into CASRALAVAKNIQYF.

This sequence joins TRBV7-8 and TRBJ2-2; D is undetermined. V shed 5 bases and J shed 6 bases, with 10 bases lying between them. The CDR3 length is 13 residues. Germline V gene lookup returns CDR1 SGHVS and CDR2 FQNEAQ. The CDR3: CASSPSQPGELFF. The CDR3 bases are TGTGCCAGCAGCCCTTCACAACCCGGGGAGCTGTTTTTT.

As to this clone: A read error may account for a junction end that differs from germline. Here the CDR3 DNA reads TGTGCCAGCAGCGTAACTGGCCCCTACGATGAGCAGTTCTTC. It is translated as CASSVTGPYDEQFF. The chain combines TRBV9 with TRBJ2-1; D gene ambiguous. The CDR3 loop spans 14 amino acids. Per germline, CDR1 SGDLS and CDR2 YYNGEE. Looking up the rest from reference TRBV9 and TRBJ2-1 gives the full variable domain: DSGVTQTPKHLITATGQRVTLRCSPRSGDLSVYWYQQSLDQGLQFLIQYYNGEERAKGNILERFSAQQFPDLHSELNLSSLELGDSALYFCASSVTGPYDEQFFGPGTRLTVL.

The genes are TRBV21-1 and TRBJ2-5; the table assigns TRBD2, which was not confirmed against the DNA. TRBV21-1 is recorded as a pseudogene. The CDR3 sequence is 18 residues long. The CDR3 nucleotides read TGTGCCAGCAGCAAAGCGCGACTAGCGGGAGGATGGGGAGAGACCCAGTACTTC. It translates to CASSKARLAGGWGETQYF.

This chain connects TRBV28 to TRBJ2-7; tentatively, D is TRBD2 (5 bases). V was clipped by 6 bases and J by 3 bases, with 18 bases between them. Germline CDR1 and CDR2: MDHEN and SYDVKM. CDR3 size: 15 residues. CDR3 loop: CASSPRTFPIYEQYF. Written as DNA, the CDR3 is TGTGCCAGCAGCCCCCGGACTTTTCCAATCTACGAGCAGTACTTC.

The chain has TRBV7-2 and TRBJ2-1; 8 bases fit TRBD2. This CDR3 has 16 residues. Per the germline V gene, CDR1 is SGHTA and CDR2 is FQGNSA. The V and J ends lost 5 bases and 0 bases, in that order; junction bases with no gene match: 6. CDR3 sequence: CASSVTSGSSYNEQFF. The CDR3 nucleotides read TGTGCCAGCAGCGTAACTAGCGGCAGCTCCTACAATGAGCAGTTCTTC.

This clone appeared once. The rearrangement joins TRBV5-1 to TRBJ1-3, with D possibly matching TRBD1 (6 bases). V lost 0 bases, J lost 0 bases, and 13 bases lay in between. CDR3 length: 17 amino acids. Germline values: CDR1 SGHRS, CDR2 YFSETQ. CDR3 region: CASSLGTGPSSGNTIYF. CDR3 DNA sequence: TGCGCCAGCAGCTTGGGTACAGGGCCGAGCTCTGGAAACACCATATATTTT.

The chain joins TRBV29-1 to TRBJ1-1, with D possibly matching TRBD1 (5 bases). The V end was cut by 3 bases, the J end by 2 bases, with 7 bases between. Germline values: CDR1 SQVTM, CDR2 ANQGSEA. The CDR3 is 12 residues long. CDR3 region: CSVDRVNTEAFF. The CDR3 DNA reads as TGCAGCGTTGACAGGGTAAACACTGAAGCTTTCTTT.

The V call is TRBV6-2 or TRBV6-3, the J call TRBJ2-7; D possibly corresponds to TRBD2 (6 bases). Trimming left V 4 bases short and J 4 bases short, with 8 bases between. This CDR3 spans 12 amino acids. CDR1 and CDR2 (germline): MNHEY, SVGEGT. CDR3 coding DNA: TGTGCCAGCAGTTCTAGCGTGTACGAGCAGTACTTC. Amino acids: CASSSSVYEQYF.

This clone showed up just once. The chain is built from TRBV15 and TRBJ2-5, with D tentatively TRBD2 (6 bases). This CDR3 spans 12 amino acids. The V end was cut by 5 bases, the J end by 4 bases, with 8 bases between. Germline CDR1 LNHNV, CDR2 YYDKDF (reference sequence). The CDR3 is CATSRELETQYF. In DNA form, the CDR3 reads TGTGCCACCAGCCGGGAGTTAGAGACCCAGTACTTC.

The CDR3 DNA follows: TGTGCCAGCAGTCCCTCCCCCCCAGCGGGATGGGACGAGCAGTACTTC. It yields the protein CASSPSPPAGWDEQYF. The chain uses TRBV6-6 and TRBJ2-7, with 7 bases identical to TRBD2. CDR1 is MNHNY and CDR2 is SVGAGI in the germline V gene (reference sequence). V lost 5 bases, J lost 5 bases, and 15 bases stayed unmatched. There are 16 residues in the CDR3.

V and J are TRBV5-1 and TRBJ2-5, with 9 bases that match TRBD2. This CDR3 region has 17 residues. V shed 0 bases and J 3 bases; nucleotides not matched to a gene: 9. CDR1 is SGHRS and CDR2 is YFSETQ in the germline V gene. The CDR3 bases are TGCGCCAGCAGCTTGGGGACTAGCGCCGGGAATAAAGAGACCCAGTACTTC. It translates to CASSLGTSAGNKETQYF.

The gene calls are TRBV6-6 and TRBJ1-5; possibly TRBD1 for D (6 bases). V lost 2 bases to trimming and J lost 5 bases, with 10 bases between them. Germline V lookup: CDR1 MNHNY, CDR2 SVGAGI (reference sequence). This CDR3 has 14 residues. CDR3 protein: CASSYTGTDQPQHF. The CDR3 DNA reads TGTGCCAGCAGTTACACAGGGACGGATCAGCCCCAGCATTTT.

The rearrangement uses TRBV15 and TRBJ1-3; possibly TRBD1 for D (6 bases). The length of the CDR3 is 17 residues. With 0 bases removed from V and 4 bases from J, the gap between germline ends came to 16 bases. Germline V gene lookup returns CDR1 LNHNV and CDR2 YYDKDF (reference sequence). DNA for the CDR3: TGTGCCACCAGCAGAGACGGCGGGGGCCGGGCGGGAAACACCATATATTTT. This encodes CATSRDGGGRAGNTIYF. Together with reference TRBV15 and TRBJ1-3, the CDR3 gives the full variable domain: DAMVIQNPRYQVTQFGKPVTLSCSQTLNHNVMYWYQQKSSQAPKLLFHYYDKDFNNEADTPDNFQSRRPNTSFCFLDIRSPGLGDTAMYLCATSRDGGGRAGNTIYFGEGSWLTVV.

This clone was counted a single time. The rearrangement uses TRBV5-5 and TRBJ1-2; 10 bases are shared with TRBD1. V dropped 0 bases and J dropped 4; count of bases not matched to a gene: 3. This CDR3 contains 15 residues. Germline-derived CDR1 and CDR2 are SGHKS and YYEKEE (reference sequence). CDR3 DNA sequence: TGTGCCAGCAGCTTGGCGGGACAGGGGACCTATGGCTACACCTTC. Its protein is CASSLAGQGTYGYTF.

The chain is built from TRBV6-2 or TRBV6-3 and TRBJ1-2; 8 nucleotides align to TRBD1. V lost 1 base to trimming and J lost 6 bases; unmatched junction nucleotides: 7. Germline CDR1 and CDR2: MNHEY and SVGEGT. The CDR3 loop spans 15 amino acids. CDR3 in amino acids: CASSYWAGGADGYTF. The CDR3, as DNA: TGTGCCAGCAGTTACTGGGCAGGGGGCGCCGATGGCTACACCTTC.

In this sample, this clone turned up once. This chain links TRBV19 with TRBJ2-7; 9 bases line up with TRBD1. Germline V gives CDR1 LNHDA, CDR2 SQIVND (reference sequence). CDR3 length: 12 amino acids. V shed 10 bases and J 5 bases; nucleotides not matched to a gene: 6. The CDR3 nucleotides are TGTGCCACCACCGGGACAGGGAACGAGCAGTACTTC. This sequence encodes CATTGTGNEQYF.

This sequence joins TRBV28 and TRBJ2-7, with TRBD1 identical over 8 bases. The trim removed 2 bases at V and 9 bases at J, leaving 12 bases unmatched. CDR1 is MDHEN, CDR2 SYDVKM, per germline. The CDR3 extends over 15 amino acids. CDR3 nucleotide sequence: TGTGCCAGCAGTTTAAGGGGGACAGGAGATTCCAGGCAGTACTTC. It codes for CASSLRGTGDSRQYF.

The chain links TRBV12-3 or TRBV12-4 to TRBJ2-7; the match to TRBD1 covers 9 bases. This CDR3 comprises 13 residues. After removal of 4 bases from V and 7 bases from J, the junction contained 5 bases not matched to a gene. The CDR3, as DNA: TGTGCCAGCAGTTACAGGGGGCTTAAAGAGCAGTACTTC. Protein: CASSYRGLKEQYF.

The gene calls are TRBV3-1 (or the pseudogene TRBV3-2) and TRBJ2-1; 11 bases line up with TRBD2. In germline, CDR1 is LGHDT, CDR2 YNNKEL (reference sequence). The CDR3 runs 15 residues. Trimming cost V 6 bases and J 5 bases; bases outside gene matches: 6. CDR3 protein: CASRDGTSGNNEQFF. DNA of the CDR3: TGTGCCAGCAGGGACGGGACTAGCGGTAACAATGAGCAGTTCTTC.

This chain connects TRBV28 to TRBJ2-6, with no clear D. CDR3 length: 12 residues. The germline gives CDR1 MDHEN, CDR2 SYDVKM. V shed 8 bases and J shed 4 bases, with 6 bases lying between them. CDR3 nucleotide sequence: TGTGCCAGCCATGCGGGGGCCAACGTCCTGACTTTC. Protein: CASHAGANVLTF. The entire variable domain, with the rest obtained from reference TRBV28 and TRBJ2-6, is as follows: DVKVTQSSRYLVKRTGEKVFLECVQDMDHENMFWYRQDPGLGLRLIYFSYDVKMKEKGDIPEGYSVSREKKERFSLILESASTNQTSMYLCASHAGANVLTFGAGSRLTVL.

This clone has a handful of counts. J is TRBJ2-7 and V is TRBV6-1; tentatively, D is TRBD1 (5 bases). CDR1 is MNHNS and CDR2 is SASEGT in the germline V gene. With 3 bases removed from V and 5 bases from J, the gap between germline ends came to 17 bases. The CDR3 has 15 amino acids. The CDR3 reads CASSESQGTTDEQYF. The CDR3 DNA reads TGTGCCAGCAGTGAGTCTCAGGGAACTACGGACGAGCAGTACTTC.

This chain joins TRBV7-3 and TRBJ2-3; perhaps TRBD2 as D (7 bases). The germline gives CDR1 SGHTA, CDR2 FQGTGA. Trimming shortened V by 1 base and J by 4 bases, and 15 bases separated the two germline ends. The CDR3 totals 16 residues. CDR3 in amino acids: CASSLNGGLAADTQYF. CDR3 DNA: TGTGCCAGCAGCTTAAATGGGGGGCTAGCGGCAGATACGCAGTATTTT.

This rearrangement joins TRBV2 to TRBJ2-1; the D gene is possibly TRBD1 (6 bases). V dropped 7 bases and J dropped 8 bases, with 21 bases sitting between them. The CDR3 is 15 amino acids. The germline V gene has CDR1 SNHLY and CDR2 FYNNEI. In nucleotides, the CDR3 is TGTGCCAGCAAACAGGGCCAGGGGCCCGGCCATGAGCAGTTCTTC. It codes for CASKQGQGPGHEQFF.

The chain carries TRBV27 and TRBJ2-3; D may be TRBD2 (5 bases). Trimming took off 3 bases at V and 1 base at J, with 17 bases between the two ends. The CDR3 totals 17 residues. The V gene's germline CDR1 is MNHEY and CDR2 SMNVEV (reference sequence). The CDR3 protein is CASSFRPLALGTDTQYF. Written as DNA, the CDR3 is TGTGCCAGCAGTTTCCGTCCCCTAGCTCTAGGCACAGATACGCAGTATTTT.

The chain recombines TRBV5-1 with TRBJ1-2; the match to TRBD1 covers 9 bases. V shed 4 bases, J shed 2 bases, and the junction held 6 bases outside the gene matches. The CDR3 extends over 15 amino acids. In germline, CDR1 is SGHRS, CDR2 YFSETQ. The CDR3 loop reads CASSTTGGQNYGYTF. CDR3 sequence (DNA): TGCGCCAGCAGCACCACAGGGGGCCAGAACTATGGCTACACCTTC. Together with reference TRBV5-1 and TRBJ1-2, the CDR3 gives the full variable domain: KAGVTQTPRYLIKTRGQQVTLSCSPISGHRSVSWYQQTPGQGLQFLFEYFSETQRNKGNFPGRFSGRQFSNSRSEMNVSTLELGDSALYLCASSTTGGQNYGYTFGSGTRLTVV.

V usage is TRBV14 and J usage is TRBJ2-1; D might be TRBD1 (5 bases). Germline CDR1 reads SGHDN; CDR2 reads FVKESK. The CDR3 contains 12 residues. Between the trimmed V and J ends, which lost 1 base and 15 bases, there was a span of 13 bases. CDR3 nucleotide sequence: TGTGCCAGCAGCCAAGGGGGCCCAAGTTGGTTCTTC. It is translated as CASSQGGPSWFF.

The chain is built from TRBV5-1 and TRBJ1-3; 11 positions agree with TRBD1. There are 17 residues in the CDR3. Trimming at V came to 4 bases and at J to 7 bases, leaving 13 bases not matched to a gene. Germline V CDR1 and CDR2: SGHRS, YFSETQ. As DNA, the CDR3 is TGCGCCAGCAGCCCCGGGACAGGGGGGCGTCAAGGTAACACCATATATTTT. Translating gives CASSPGTGGRQGNTIYF.

V usage is TRBV7-8 and J usage is TRBJ2-5; 7 nucleotides align to TRBD2. The CDR3 is 16 residues long. Per the germline V gene, CDR1 is SGHVS and CDR2 is FQNEAQ. The V gene end was trimmed by 8 bases and the J gene end by 5 bases; junction bases not matched to a gene: 17. Written as DNA, the CDR3 is TGTGCCAGCCGTCATGTGGACTACCGGGGGGAGGAGACCCAGTACTTC. This encodes CASRHVDYRGEETQYF.

The chain uses TRBV21-1 and TRBJ1-3; the table's D call, TRBD1, has no DNA check behind it. TRBV21-1 is noted as a pseudogene. The CDR3 runs 18 residues. The CDR3 sequence is CASSKYATGPGAGNTIYF. The CDR3 nucleotides read TGTGCCAGCAGCAAATACGCTACGGGTCCAGGGGCTGGAAACACCATATATTTT.